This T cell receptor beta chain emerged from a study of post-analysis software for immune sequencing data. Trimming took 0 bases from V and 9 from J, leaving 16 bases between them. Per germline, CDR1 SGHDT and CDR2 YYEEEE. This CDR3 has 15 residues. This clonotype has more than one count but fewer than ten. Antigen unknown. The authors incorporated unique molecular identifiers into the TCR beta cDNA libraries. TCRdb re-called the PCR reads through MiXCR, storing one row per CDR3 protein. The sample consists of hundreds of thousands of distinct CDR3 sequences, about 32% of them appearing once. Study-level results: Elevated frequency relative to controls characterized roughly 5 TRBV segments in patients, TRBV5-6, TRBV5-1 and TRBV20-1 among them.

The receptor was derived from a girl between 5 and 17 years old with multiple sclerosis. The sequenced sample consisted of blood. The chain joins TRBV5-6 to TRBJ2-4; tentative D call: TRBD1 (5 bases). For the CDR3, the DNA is TGTGCCAGCAGCTTGGCCTGGCCAGGGCCGGGCATTCAGTACTTC. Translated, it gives CASSLAWPGPGIQYF.